This TCR beta chain was sequenced for a study of blood T cell repertoires in COVID-19. This CDR3 spans 14 amino acids. Per the germline V gene, CDR1 is SEHNR and CDR2 is FQNEAQ (reference sequence). After removal of 5 bases from V and 3 bases from J, the junction contained 4 bases not matched to a gene. Only in-frame clones appear in the TCRdb table, and some are missing; sequencing was by immunoSEQ multiplex PCR. Counted here are 85,000 to 110,000 clones, 70% to 90% occurring once; the ten biggest clones make up roughly 3%. The material sequenced was peripheral blood. The sequence was collected from a man in his fifties in a cohort sampled during active COVID-19. The chain recombines TRBV7-9 with TRBJ2-1; 7 bases map to TRBD2. The CDR3, as DNA: TGTGCCAGCAGCCCGGGAGGCTACTACAATGAGCAGTTCTTC. Translated, it gives CASSPGGYYNEQFF. The full variable domain, with the rest looked up from reference TRBV7-9 and TRBJ2-1, is DTGVSQNPRHKITKRGQNVTFRCDPISEHNRLYWYRQTLGQGPEFLTYFQNEAQLEKSRLLSDRFSAERPKGSFSTLEIQRTEQGDSAMYLCASSPGGYYNEQFFGPGTRLTVL.